The entry that follows covers one T cell receptor beta chain sequence. The study ran its PCR with 60 Vbeta and 13 Jbeta primers. Sequencing used immunoSEQ multiplex PCR; TCRdb keeps in-frame clones, though not all of them. This sample has some 110,000 clones, with approximately 79% found just once. These data originate in a study of cytomegalovirus exposure and HLA in healthy donors. Germline V gene lookup returns CDR1 SNHLY and CDR2 FYNNEI. V lost 5 bases to trimming and J lost 2 bases, with 6 bases between them. The CDR3 has 12 amino acids. This sequence originates from a man aged 50 to 60 in good health and CMV-seropositive. The chain uses TRBV2 and TRBJ2-5, with unresolved D. The sequencing input was PBMCs. CDR3: CASSYSQETQYF. For the CDR3, the DNA is TGTGCCAGCAGTTACAGTCAAGAGACCCAGTACTTC.